These 7 T cell receptor beta chains were sequenced from one sample in a study of blood T cell repertoires in COVID-19. Produced via immunoSEQ multiplex PCR; TCRdb's table is partial and in-frame only. The table has approximately 200,000 clones, approximately 90% seen once; the top ten hold less than 3.5%. The sequencing input was peripheral blood. All receptors come from a woman aged 25 to 45 with active or convalescent COVID-19.

J is TRBJ2-1 and V is TRBV12-3 or TRBV12-4, with D maybe TRBD1 (6 bases). V lost 5 bases to trimming and J lost 9 bases, with 8 bases between them. The CDR3 consists of 11 residues. Here the CDR3 DNA reads TGTGCCAGCAGTCAGACAGGTGAGCAGTTCTTC. Amino acids: CASSQTGEQFF.

The rearrangement joins TRBV9 to TRBJ2-7; unclear D gene. Germline V gene lookup returns CDR1 SGDLS and CDR2 YYNGEE. The length of the CDR3 is 14 residues. V was pared by 0 bases and J by 2 bases, with 9 bases between. CDR3 sequence reads: CASSVAEAPYEQYF. The CDR3 DNA follows: TGTGCCAGCAGCGTAGCTGAGGCACCCTACGAGCAGTACTTC.

In this sample, this clone turned up a few times. J is TRBJ2-7 and V is TRBV3-1 (or the pseudogene TRBV3-2), with 7 positions matching TRBD1. Germline lookup yields CDR1 LGHDT and CDR2 YNNKEL (reference sequence). The CDR3 is 15 residues long. V was pared by 4 bases and J by 2 bases, with 8 bases of the junction left unmatched. The CDR3 is CASSLYRGSTYEQYF. In nucleotides, the CDR3 is TGTGCCAGCAGCCTCTACAGGGGTTCCACCTACGAGCAGTACTTC.

The CDR3 DNA reads TGCAGTGCTAGTATAGTGGCGGGTAGCTACAATGAGCAGTTCTTC. As protein: CSASIVAGSYNEQFF. This sequence joins TRBV20-1 and TRBJ2-1; a weak D match, TRBD2 (5 bases). Germline-derived CDR1 and CDR2 are DFQATT and SNEGSKA (reference sequence). Trimming shortened V by 3 bases and J by 3 bases, and 15 bases separated the two germline ends. This CDR3 comprises 15 residues.

The CDR3 reads CASSRTGGGNQPQHF. In DNA, the CDR3 is TGTGCCAGCAGCCGGACAGGGGGTGGCAATCAGCCCCAGCATTTT. The rearrangement uses TRBV27 and TRBJ1-5; TRBD1 matches at 10 bases. From germline, CDR1 is MNHEY and CDR2 SMNVEV (reference sequence). J was trimmed by 2 bases and V by 6 bases; bases with no gene match: 4. This CDR3 is 15 amino acids long.

V and J are TRBV5-1 and TRBJ2-7; 9 bases fit TRBD1. Germline trimming cut 0 bases from V and 1 base from J; bases unmatched to any gene: 2. This CDR3 has 15 amino acids. The germline V gene has CDR1 SGHRS and CDR2 YFSETQ. CDR3 coding DNA: TGCGCCAGCAGCTTGGGGGGACAGGGTTCCTACGAGCAGTACTTC. Translating it yields CASSLGGQGSYEQYF.

This chain connects TRBV11-2 to TRBJ1-2, with D possibly TRBD1 on 5 matching bases. The CDR3 extends over 13 amino acids. The germline V gene encodes CDR1 SGHAT and CDR2 FQNNGV. V lost 4 bases, J lost 8 bases, and 14 bases lay in between. CDR3 nucleotide sequence: TGTGCCAGCAGCTCCAACCAGGGCCTCGGCTACACCTTC. This sequence encodes CASSSNQGLGYTF.